A selection of T cell receptor beta chains follows, all from one sample in a study of OX40 agonist ivuxolimab in advanced cancers. The table came from immunoSEQ multiplex PCR; TCRdb's copy has only in-frame clones and leaves some out. In the table there are roughly 67,000 clones, about nine tenths of which are singletons. Material: CD4+ or CD8+ T cells sorted from blood, obtained in a trial of the OX40 agonist ivuxolimab. The receptors derive from an adult with an advanced solid tumor such as melanoma, head and neck, liver or kidney cancer. The CDR3 runs from the conserved cysteine through the conserved F or W. The size of a clone is reported for some rows only, either as once, few or many, or as a class for expanded clones.

J: TRBJ1-3; V: TRBV5-6; size: -; CDR3: CASSRPTGQGNTIYF
J: TRBJ2-3; V: TRBV4-2; size: -; CDR3: CASSQEAGGGTDTQYF
J: TRBJ2-3; V: TRBV5-6; size: -; CDR3: CASSSAGGSTDTQYF
J: TRBJ2-2; V: TRBV5-1; size: -; CDR3: CASSFGLAENTGELFF
J: TRBJ2-7; V: TRBV30; size: -; CDR3: CAWSRAYEQYF
J: TRBJ1-2; V: TRBV2; size: -; CDR3: CASRLTGGGYTF
J: TRBJ1-4; V: TRBV28; size: -; CDR3: CASALLGEKLFF
J: TRBJ1-2; V: TRBV5-1; size: few; CDR3: CASSTGTQPSSEAF
J: TRBJ1-5; V: TRBV7-9; size: -; CDR3: CASSLGAGLGQPQHF
J: TRBJ2-1; V: TRBV7-3; size: -; CDR3: CASSPRAGDYNEQFF
J: TRBJ2-4; V: TRBV5-1; size: once; CDR3: CASSLDIPAGIQYF
J: TRBJ2-7; V: TRBV6-1; size: -; CDR3: CASSGRDKTYEQYF
J: TRBJ2-3; V: TRBV18; size: -; CDR3: CASSRDGPPDTQYF
J: TRBJ1-5; V: TRBV28; size: few; CDR3: CASTRGAAPTSNQPQHF
J: TRBJ2-1; V: TRBV7-9; size: once; CDR3: CASSPSVGQFF
J: TRBJ1-1; V: TRBV29-1; size: -; CDR3: CSVGGPVAEAFF
J: TRBJ2-3; V: TRBV5-4; size: -; CDR3: CASSFMAGWGTDTQYF
J: TRBJ2-2; V: TRBV5-1; size: -; CDR3: CASSRSGEGTGELFF
J: TRBJ1-4; V: TRBV2; size: -; CDR3: CASLLGEKLFF
J: TRBJ1-2; V: TRBV2; size: -; CDR3: CASSVSAVGYTF
J: TRBJ1-5; V: TRBV2; size: -; CDR3: CASELDSNQPQHF
J: TRBJ1-1; V: TRBV20-1; size: once; CDR3: CSAGTGAEAFF
J: TRBJ1-1; V: TRBV9; size: -; CDR3: CASSRQTAGGGNTEAFF
J: TRBJ2-3; V: TRBV5-6; size: -; CDR3: CASSHGDTQYF
J: TRBJ1-2; V: TRBV6-1; size: -; CDR3: CASSGRVENGYTF
J: TRBJ1-5; V: TRBV5-6; size: -; CDR3: CASSRDRVTQPQHF
J: TRBJ1-1; V: TRBV10-2; size: -; CDR3: CASSGTGVNTEAFF
J: TRBJ2-2; V: TRBV11-2; size: -; CDR3: CASSLGSLGRSTGELFF
J: TRBJ2-5; V: TRBV6-5; size: -; CDR3: CASSYGGRETQYF
J: TRBJ2-7; V: TRBV5-1; size: -; CDR3: CASSLVGAYYEQYF
J: TRBJ2-7; V: TRBV5-1; size: once; CDR3: CASSTGHSLEQYF
J: TRBJ1-2; V: TRBV4-1; size: -; CDR3: CASSEWTVANYGYTF
J: TRBJ1-4; V: TRBV28; size: once; CDR3: CASSGPGQGDEKLFF
J: TRBJ2-5; V: TRBV25-1; size: -; CDR3: CASSEYGAGRETQYF
J: TRBJ2-5; V: TRBV29-1; size: -; CDR3: CSARTGGETQYF
J: TRBJ1-2; V: TRBV5-6; size: few; CDR3: CASSLALDIANYGYTF
J: TRBJ1-2; V: TRBV27; size: -; CDR3: CASSEDRGLGYTF
J: TRBJ2-5; V: TRBV9; size: once; CDR3: CASSGGTGISGETQYF
J: TRBJ1-2; V: TRBV7-2; size: once; CDR3: CASSQITGQGGYTF
J: TRBJ1-3; V: TRBV5-1; size: -; CDR3: CASSREARGPGNTIYF
J: TRBJ2-2; V: TRBV29-1; size: -; CDR3: CSVDGWGTGELFF
J: TRBJ2-5; V: TRBV6-6; size: once; CDR3: CASSLGETQYF
J: TRBJ2-1; V: TRBV9; size: -; CDR3: CASSVEISNEQFF
J: TRBJ2-3; V: TRBV10-3; size: -; CDR3: CAISEAGGSTDTQYF